Each of the 7 T cell receptor beta chains below was sequenced from the same sample in a study of CD8 T cells in ankylosing spondylitis. One entry per CDR3 protein, called by TCRdb with MiXCR from the 5' RACE reads. The table records 200,000 to 250,000 distinct CDR3 sequences, around 6.6% of them present only once. No cognate antigen is known for these TCRs. Notes on the study in general: Ankylosing spondylitis blood appeared to be characterized by a TCR beta motif of eight highly homologous variants.

The sequencing sample was made of blood, either unsorted or a sorted T cell fraction (not recorded which). These receptors were obtained from a male donor with ankylosing spondylitis.

This clonotype was detected many times. The V and J genes are TRBV5-1 and TRBJ2-1; 9 bases line up with TRBD1. This CDR3 contains 15 residues. CDR1 SGHRS and CDR2 YFSETQ come from the germline V gene. V lost 1 base and J lost 6; bases outside the gene matches: 5. Written as DNA, the CDR3 is TGCGCCAGCAGCTTGAACAGGGGGCTGGGCAATGAGCAGTTCTTC. This encodes CASSLNRGLGNEQFF.

This clonotype was found many times. Because the CDR3's place on the DNA is in doubt, the DNA is left out and the CDR3 is given as listed by TCRdb. The chain couples TRBV20-1 to TRBJ1-5. Counting both end residues, the CDR3 totals 16 amino acids. Germline lookup yields CDR1 DFQATT and CDR2 SNEGSKA (reference sequence). CDR3 loop: CSARDLEKAENQPQHF.

This clonotype was detected a few times. The chain carries TRBV20-1 and TRBJ2-3, with D possibly being TRBD2 (5 bases). In germline, CDR1 is DFQATT, CDR2 SNEGSKA (reference sequence). The V and J ends lost 7 bases and 8 bases respectively, with 19 bases between them. The CDR3 is 13 amino acids. Here the CDR3 reads CSGEEAPSGTQYF. CDR3 sequence (DNA): TGCAGTGGGGAAGAGGCCCCGAGCGGTACGCAGTATTTT.

In its sample, this clonotype was seen a few times. The V gene is TRBV6-5, the J gene TRBJ1-1; D is unclear. CDR1 and CDR2 from the germline V gene are MNHEY and SVGAGI. V dropped 10 bases and J dropped 4 bases, with 10 bases sitting between them. This CDR3 is 11 amino acids long. Written as DNA, the CDR3 is TGTGCCACCCGGCAGAGCACTGAAGCTTTCTTT. It encodes CATRQSTEAFF.

The chain carries TRBV28 and TRBJ1-5; D remains ambiguous. The CDR3 length is 13 residues. V shed 8 bases and J shed 7 bases, with 15 bases lying between them. Germline V gene data show CDR1 as MDHEN and CDR2 as SYDVKM. The CDR3 nucleotides are TGTGCCAGCGGCTTTACCGACTGGCAGCCCCAGCATTTT. Translated, it gives CASGFTDWQPQHF.

Comment on this clonotype: Germline and junction disagree at one end, which may indicate a read error. The chain joins TRBV28 to TRBJ1-5; D not resolved. This CDR3 region has 14 residues. Germline V gene lookup returns CDR1 MDHEN and CDR2 SYDVKM. CDR3: CDTTRVYSNQAQHF. The CDR3 region has the DNA TGTGACACCACCCGGGTTTATAGCAATCAGGCCCAGCATTTT.

This clonotype was seen many times. This chain links TRBV27 with TRBJ2-5; TRBD2 is a possible D gene (5 bases). The CDR3 length is 16 residues. CDR1 MNHEY and CDR2 SMNVEV come from the germline V gene (reference sequence). Deletions cut 2 bases from V and 10 bases from J, with 23 bases between. The CDR3 DNA follows: TGTGCCAGCAGTTTAGGGAAAGGGATGGGCCGTCGGGGCCAGTACTTC. Protein: CASSLGKGMGRRGQYF.